This T cell receptor beta chain stems from a study of identical twins. Germline loops: CDR1 SGHVS, CDR2 FQNEAQ. The CDR3 spans 14 residues. With V trimmed by 4 bases and J by 4 bases, 6 bases remained unmatched. This clonotype appeared a few times. One entry per CDR3 protein, called by TCRdb with MiXCR from the 5' RACE reads. The sample holds some 790,000 distinct CDR3 sequences, about 20% seen once. These data also featured in a second study, about T cells expressing NK-cell markers. That publication notes: Expanded NKG2C+ T cell clones were not confirmed as HCMV-specific.

The sample was PBMCs. The sequence derives from a woman between 18 and 29 years old in good health. J is TRBJ2-5 and V is TRBV7-8, with 7 positions matching TRBD1. Here the CDR3 reads CASSSRDSRETQYF. CDR3 sequence (DNA): TGTGCCAGCAGCTCGAGGGACAGCCGAGAGACCCAGTACTTC.